A selection of T cell receptor beta chains follows, all from one sample in a study of blood T cell repertoires in COVID-19. Clones were read by immunoSEQ multiplex PCR, and TCRdb kept only the in-frame ones, dropping some. Of 140,000 to 150,000 clones listed, about nine tenths are singletons. The sequenced sample consisted of peripheral blood. These receptors were collected from a woman aged 45 to 65 with acute or convalescent COVID-19. Both conserved end residues are part of each CDR3. A D gene is named only where the DNA matches it firmly. Where a row states a size, it is once, few, many or the class of an expanded clone; other rows omit it.

>TRBV2|TRBD2|TRBJ2-3|.
CASSDPSGRMDF
TGTGCCAGCAGTGACCCTAGCGGGAGAATGGATTTT
>TRBV5-4|TRBD2|TRBJ2-3|.
CASSGGLVTNTQYF
TGTGCCAGCAGCGGGGGACTAGTTACAAATACGCAGTATTTT
>TRBV5-1|TRBD2|TRBJ2-1|.
CASRTGLALNNEQFF
TGCGCCAGCAGAACGGGACTAGCCCTGAACAATGAGCAGTTCTTC
>TRBV9|TRBD2|TRBJ2-1|.
CASSTRGEDEQFF
TGTGCCAGCAGCACCCGGGGGGAGGATGAGCAGTTCTTC
>TRBV21-1|.|TRBJ1-1|.
CASSPRQAFF
TGTGCCAGCAGCCCGCGTCAAGCTTTCTTT
>TRBV5-4|.|TRBJ2-1|.
CASSLEYRSSYNEQFF
TGTGCCAGCAGCTTGGAGTACAGGAGCTCCTACAATGAGCAGTTCTTC
>TRBV7-3|.|TRBJ2-3|.
CASSLSTRGTDTQYF
TGTGCCAGCAGCTTATCTACTAGGGGCACAGATACGCAGTATTTT
>TRBV5-6|.|TRBJ2-5|.
CASSADRRQETQYF
TGTGCCAGCAGCGCCGACAGGAGGCAAGAGACCCAGTACTTC
>TRBV6-5|.|TRBJ2-7|.
CASSSGSRYEQYF
TGTGCCAGCAGCTCAGGATCCCGCTACGAGCAGTACTTC
>TRBV12-3/TRBV12-4|.|TRBJ2-2|.
CASSNRAGELFF
TGTGCCAGCAGTAACAGGGCCGGGGAGCTGTTTTTT
>TRBV30|.|TRBJ1-1|.
CAWLRGTFLEAFF
TGTGCCTGGCTGAGGGGGACCTTTCTTGAAGCTTTCTTT
>TRBV7-3|TRBD1|TRBJ1-6|few
CASSSTGNSPLHF
TGTGCCAGCAGCTCGACAGGGAATTCACCCCTCCACTTT
>TRBV19|.|TRBJ1-3|.
CASSRRQDSGNTIYF
TGTGCCAGTAGCAGAAGACAGGACTCTGGAAACACCATATATTTT
>TRBV9|.|TRBJ2-2|.
CASSILQGDTGELFF
TGTGCCAGCAGCATCCTACAGGGTGACACCGGGGAGCTGTTTTTT
>TRBV28|.|TRBJ1-2|.
CATGFRVQHGYTF
TGTGCCACCGGGTTCAGGGTACAGCATGGCTACACCTTC
>TRBV4-2|TRBD1|TRBJ1-2|.
CASSQDRDRVGGYTF
TGTGCCAGCAGCCAAGACAGAGACAGGGTTGGTGGCTACACCTTC
>TRBV11-2|TRBD2|TRBJ2-7|.
CASSLDRGVFTYEQYF
TGTGCCAGCAGCTTAGATCGGGGGGTGTTTACCTACGAGCAGTACTTC
>TRBV10-1|.|TRBJ2-3|.
CASNDSPQGAQYF
TGCGCCAGCAATGACAGTCCTCAGGGTGCGCAGTATTTT
>TRBV7-9|.|TRBJ2-1|.
CASSLGGVYEQFF
TGTGCCAGCAGCTTGGGGGGTGTCTATGAGCAGTTCTTC
>TRBV5-6|.|TRBJ1-5|few
CASSLYQGYQPQHF
TGTGCCAGCAGCTTGTACCAGGGGTATCAGCCCCAGCATTTT
>TRBV19|TRBD1|TRBJ2-7|.
CASSIHEGQGTLEQYF
TGTGCCAGTAGTATCCATGAGGGACAGGGGACCCTCGAGCAGTACTTC
>TRBV7-2|TRBD2|TRBJ2-7|once
CASSPRLAAYSSYEQYF
TGTGCCAGCAGCCCCCGACTAGCGGCTTATTCTTCCTACGAGCAGTACTTC
>TRBV28|.|TRBJ1-6|.
CASSLESGRNSPLHF
TGTGCCAGCAGTTTAGAGTCAGGGCGAAATTCACCCCTCCACTTT
>TRBV3-1/TRBV3-2|TRBD1|TRBJ1-3|.
CASSQDRGSSGNTIYF
TGTGCCAGCAGCCAGGACAGGGGGTCCTCTGGAAACACCATATATTTT
>TRBV30|TRBD1|TRBJ1-2|.
CAWGGQGVIYGGYTF
TGTGCCTGGGGGGGACAGGGGGTGATCTATGGTGGCTACACCTTC
>TRBV27|.|TRBJ2-1|.
CASSLWLLSSYNEQFF
TGTGCCAGCAGTTTATGGCTGTTAAGCTCCTACAATGAGCAGTTCTTC
>TRBV7-2|.|TRBJ1-1|many
CASSLNRNTEAFF
TGTGCCAGCAGCTTAAACAGGAACACTGAAGCTTTCTTT
>TRBV18|TRBD1|TRBJ1-2|.
CASSPDRVAGYTF
TGTGCCAGCTCACCGGACAGGGTCGCGGGCTACACCTTC
>TRBV5-6|TRBD2|TRBJ2-3|.
CASSFPTSDPDTQYF
TGTGCCAGCAGCTTCCCGACTAGCGACCCAGATACGCAGTATTTT
>TRBV27|.|TRBJ2-7|.
CASSHSPTYEQYF
TGTGCCAGCAGTCACTCTCCCACCTACGAGCAGTACTTC
>TRBV5-5|.|TRBJ2-7|.
CASSLNFGQGYEQYF
TGTGCCAGCAGCTTGAATTTCGGCCAGGGATACGAGCAGTACTTC
>TRBV5-4|TRBD1|TRBJ2-2|.
CASSLEGTGGPGELFF
TGTGCCAGCAGCTTGGAAGGGACAGGGGGCCCCGGGGAGCTGTTTTTT
>TRBV10-3|.|TRBJ1-1|.
CAISRQVYTEAFF
TGTGCCATCAGTCGACAGGTTTACACTGAAGCTTTCTTT
>TRBV3-1/TRBV3-2|TRBD2|TRBJ2-1|.
CASSQDGRAYNEQFF
TGTGCCAGCAGCCAAGACGGGAGGGCTTACAATGAGCAGTTCTTC
>TRBV10-1|TRBD1|TRBJ2-2|few
CASSEGQGAGTGELFF
TGCGCCAGCAGTGAGGGACAGGGGGCTGGCACCGGGGAGCTGTTTTTT
>TRBV19|.|TRBJ1-2|.
CASSLSTGYGYTF
TGTGCCAGTAGTTTATCGACAGGTTATGGCTACACCTTC
>TRBV12-3/TRBV12-4|.|TRBJ1-2|once
CASNSQVGGYTF
TGTGCCAGCAATTCACAGGTCGGAGGCTACACCTTC
>TRBV2|TRBD1|TRBJ2-3|.
CASPRGGASTDTQYF
TGTGCCAGCCCTAGAGGGGGCGCGAGCACAGATACGCAGTATTTT
>TRBV18|TRBD2|TRBJ2-3|.
CASSPGLADTDTQYF
TGTGCCAGCTCACCAGGACTAGCGGACACAGATACGCAGTATTTT
>TRBV5-4|.|TRBJ2-6|.
CASSLGVSGANVLTF
TGTGCCAGCAGCTTGGGAGTGTCTGGGGCCAACGTCCTGACTTTC
>TRBV5-1|TRBD2|TRBJ2-7|.
CASTAGGPSVEQYF
TGCGCCAGCACAGCGGGAGGGCCCTCGGTCGAGCAGTACTTC
>TRBV5-8|TRBD2|TRBJ2-1|once
CASRDTSGRSYNEQFF
TGTGCCAGCAGGGATACTAGCGGTCGCTCCTACAATGAGCAGTTCTTC
>TRBV27|TRBD1|TRBJ1-5|.
CASSPGTGSNQPQHF
TGTGCCAGCAGTCCCGGGACAGGGAGCAATCAGCCCCAGCATTTT
>TRBV9|TRBD1|TRBJ1-4|.
CASSRGTGRATNEKLFF
TGTGCCAGCAGCCGAGGGACAGGGCGGGCAACTAATGAAAAACTGTTTTTT
>TRBV6-5|TRBD1|TRBJ2-7|.
CASTRDRGTYEQYF
TGTGCCAGCACCAGGGACAGGGGGACTTACGAGCAGTACTTC